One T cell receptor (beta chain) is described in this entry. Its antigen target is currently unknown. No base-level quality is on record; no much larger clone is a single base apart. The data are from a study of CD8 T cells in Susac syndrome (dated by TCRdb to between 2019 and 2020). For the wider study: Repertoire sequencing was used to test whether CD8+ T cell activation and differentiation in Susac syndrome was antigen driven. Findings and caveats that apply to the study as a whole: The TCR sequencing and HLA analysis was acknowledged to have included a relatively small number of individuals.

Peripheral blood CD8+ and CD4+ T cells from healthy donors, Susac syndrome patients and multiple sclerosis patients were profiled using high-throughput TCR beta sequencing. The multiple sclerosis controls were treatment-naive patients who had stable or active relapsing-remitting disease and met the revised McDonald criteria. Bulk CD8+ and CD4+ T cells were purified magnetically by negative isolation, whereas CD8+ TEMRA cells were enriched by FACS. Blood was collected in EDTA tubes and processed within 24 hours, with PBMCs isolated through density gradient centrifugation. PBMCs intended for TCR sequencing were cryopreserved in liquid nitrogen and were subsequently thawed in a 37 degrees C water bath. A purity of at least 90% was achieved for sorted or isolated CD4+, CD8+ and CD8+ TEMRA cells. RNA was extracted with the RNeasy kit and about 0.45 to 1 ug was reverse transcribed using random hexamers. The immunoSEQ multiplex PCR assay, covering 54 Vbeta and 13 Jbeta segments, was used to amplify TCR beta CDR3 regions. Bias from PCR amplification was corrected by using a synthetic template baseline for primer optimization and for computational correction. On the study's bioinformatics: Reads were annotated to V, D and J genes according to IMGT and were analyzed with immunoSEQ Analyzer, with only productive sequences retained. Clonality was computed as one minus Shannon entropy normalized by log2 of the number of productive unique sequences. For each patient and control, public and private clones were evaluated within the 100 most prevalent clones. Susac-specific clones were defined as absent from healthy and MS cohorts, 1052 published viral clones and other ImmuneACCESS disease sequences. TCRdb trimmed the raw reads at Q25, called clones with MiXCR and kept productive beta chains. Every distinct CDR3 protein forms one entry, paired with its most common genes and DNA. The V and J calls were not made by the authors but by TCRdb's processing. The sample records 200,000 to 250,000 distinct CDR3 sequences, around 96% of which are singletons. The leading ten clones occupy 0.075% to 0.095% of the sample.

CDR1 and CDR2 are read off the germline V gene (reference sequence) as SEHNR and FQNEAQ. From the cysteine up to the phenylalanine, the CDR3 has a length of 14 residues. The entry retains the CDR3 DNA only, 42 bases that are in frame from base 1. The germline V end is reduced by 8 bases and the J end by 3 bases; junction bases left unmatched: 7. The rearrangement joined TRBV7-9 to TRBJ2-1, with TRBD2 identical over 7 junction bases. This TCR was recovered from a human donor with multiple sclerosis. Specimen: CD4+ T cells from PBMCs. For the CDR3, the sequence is CASGEGVYYNEQFF. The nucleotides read TGTGCCAGCGGGGAGGGCGTATACTACAATGAGCAGTTCTTC.